Described below is a single T cell receptor beta chain sequence and its context. Antigen unknown. The data originate from a study of cytomegalovirus exposure and HLA in healthy donors. The donors gave bone marrow, and they were healthy. Findings of the study overall: 16,951 TCR beta sequences were associated with HLA alleles at 0.05 false discovery rate in a later analysis. Later genetic work tied a missense DCLRE1C variant to beta-chain V and J trimming. The study designated around 150 TCR beta chains cytomegalovirus-associated.

13 Jbeta primers and 60 Vbeta primers were used for the PCR. Measured with immunoSEQ multiplex PCR; TCRdb has only the in-frame clones, and not every one. Of about 84,000 clones listed, less than 80% are singletons. Germline assignment: CDR1 MGHRA and CDR2 YSYEKL. V lost 5 bases, J lost 3 bases, and 11 bases stayed unmatched. The CDR3 is 16 amino acids. This sequence was found in a woman in her forties in good health and CMV-seropositive. This chain connects TRBV4-1 to TRBJ2-7, with 9 bases matching TRBD1. Sequencing input: PBMCs. The CDR3 region is CASSTRKGQGGYEQYF. CDR3 in DNA: TGCGCCAGCAGCACACGCAAGGGACAGGGCGGCTACGAGCAGTACTTC.